These 5 T cell receptor beta chains were all obtained from the same sample, sequenced in a study of T-cell memory formation after mild COVID-19. MiXCR, run by TCRdb on the 5' RACE reads, gives a single entry per CDR3 protein. The sample lists just under 350,000 distinct CDR3 sequences; 10% to 15% were seen once. Material: PBMCs or a T cell subset sorted from them (not recorded which). The receptors stem from a man between 18 and 35 years old who had mild COVID-19 (a few samples of this study predate the infection). Cell type and time point are not known.

In nucleotides, the CDR3 is TGTGCCAGCAGCTTTTTGAAGCAAGAGACCCAGTACTTC. This gives the protein CASSFLKQETQYF. J is TRBJ2-5 and V is TRBV7-9; D ambiguous. The germline V gene encodes CDR1 SEHNR and CDR2 FQNEAQ (reference sequence). The CDR3 consists of 13 residues. V lost 3 bases and J 2 bases, leaving 7 bases between the germline ends.

The rearrangement links TRBV20-1 to TRBJ2-3, with TRBD1 matching over 9 bases. Germline trimming cut 6 bases from V and 6 bases from J; bases unmatched to any gene: 7. The CDR3 runs to 13 residues. The germline V gene encodes CDR1 DFQATT and CDR2 SNEGSKA (reference sequence). DNA for the CDR3: TGCAGTGCCGAGGACAGGGGTCTGGATACGCAGTATTTT. The encoded protein is CSAEDRGLDTQYF.

This clonotype showed up many times. The chain combines TRBV6-5 with TRBJ2-1; D might be TRBD1 (6 bases). From germline, CDR1 is MNHEY and CDR2 SVGAGI. This CDR3 region has 16 residues. Trimming removed 0 bases from V and 0 bases from J, with 9 bases in between. The CDR3 is CASSYSSGDSYNEQFF. In DNA, the CDR3 is TGTGCCAGCAGTTACTCCTCAGGGGACTCCTACAATGAGCAGTTCTTC.

The gene calls are TRBV7-8 and TRBJ2-1, with TRBD1 matching over 10 bases. Germline values: CDR1 SGHVS, CDR2 FQNEAQ. The CDR3 extends over 15 amino acids. Germline trimming cut 7 bases from V and 2 bases from J; bases unmatched to any gene: 5. The CDR3 DNA is TGTGCCAGCACCCTAGACAGGGGGCCCTACAATGAGCAGTTCTTC. Amino acid sequence: CASTLDRGPYNEQFF.

The rearrangement links TRBV7-6 to TRBJ1-1; D not certain. Deletions cut 5 bases from V and 10 bases from J, with 23 bases between. Germline CDR1 is SGHVS and CDR2 is FNYEAQ. The CDR3 sequence is 15 residues long. Here the CDR3 reads CASSLPKRPAVLAFF. The CDR3 region has the DNA TGTGCCAGCAGCCTTCCTAAACGACCCGCAGTTTTAGCTTTCTTT.